This TCR beta chain emerged from a study of shared clonotypes between healthy human individuals. This clone has just a few counts. The CDR3 consists of 13 residues. Germline V gene lookup returns CDR1 SGHDN and CDR2 FVKESK. Trimming took 0 bases from V and 6 from J, leaving 8 bases between them. TCRdb's table, derived via immunoSEQ multiplex PCR, lists solely in-frame clones and lacks some. The data hold about 2.4 million clones, with roughly 93% observed a single time. Material: naive CD4+ T cells from PBMCs. The subset denotes: CD45RA+ positively selected. This rearrangement joins TRBV14 to TRBJ1-1; D remains ambiguous. The clonotype was recovered from a man aged 18-30 years in good health. Some clones in this sample may be carry-over from other donors' samples. CDR3: CASSQDYGAEAFF. CDR3 nucleotides: TGTGCCAGCAGCCAAGATTACGGGGCTGAAGCTTTCTTT.